The 12 T cell receptor beta chains listed next were all sequenced from one sample in a study of blood T cells in healthy people across ages. For the second PCR, which ran for roughly 7 to 11 cycles, a sample-barcoded 5' primer and a J-beta primer mix were used. TCRdb re-derived calls from the 5' RACE reads in MiXCR, one entry per CDR3 protein. The table has just under 900,000 distinct CDR3 sequences, more than 25% seen once. The specimen was blood. The receptors stem from an elderly woman in good health.

V is TRBV6-1 and J is TRBJ2-7; D is uncertain. CDR1 and CDR2 (germline): MNHNS, SASEGT. V was trimmed by 4 bases and J by 5 bases, leaving 15 bases between them. There are 14 residues in the CDR3. The CDR3 DNA sequence: TGTGCCAGCAGTGCGGCTTGCGGCTTGGACGAGCAGTACTTC. Translation: CASSAACGLDEQYF.

CDR3 in amino acids: CASSFSGYTGGSVAGELFF. In nucleotides, the CDR3 is TGTGCCAGCAGCTTCAGCGGATATACAGGGGGCTCGGTGGCCGGGGAGCTGTTTTTT. The V call is TRBV11-2, the J call TRBJ2-2; 9 bases align to TRBD1. Trimming cost V 3 bases and J 6 bases; bases outside gene matches: 17. CDR1 and CDR2 from the germline V gene are SGHAT and FQNNGV. The CDR3 consists of 19 residues.

V gene TRBV20-1 combines with J gene TRBJ1-1; unclear D gene. CDR3 length equals 10 residues. Germline CDR1 is DFQATT and CDR2 is SNEGSKA (reference sequence). The V end lost 6 bases, the J end lost 1 base, and 3 bases lay between the germline ends. The DNA for the CDR3 is TGCAGTGCCAGGAACACTGAAGCTTTCTTT. Protein sequence: CSARNTEAFF.

V gene TRBV7-2 combines with J gene TRBJ2-1; D may be TRBD2 (6 bases). V was pared by 6 bases and J by 6 bases, with 21 bases between. This CDR3 region has 16 residues. Germline V gene lookup returns CDR1 SGHTA and CDR2 FQGNSA. CDR3 protein: CASSKARETSCNEQFF. In DNA form, the CDR3 reads TGTGCCAGCAGTAAAGCTCGCGAGACTAGTTGCAATGAGCAGTTCTTC. Full variable domain (remainder filled in from reference TRBV7-2 and TRBJ2-1): GAGVSQSPSNKVTEKGKDVELRCDPISGHTALYWYRQSLGQGLEFLIYFQGNSAPDKSGLPSDRFSAERTGGSVSTLTIQRTQQEDSAVYLCASSKARETSCNEQFFGPGTRLTVL.

Many counts were recorded for this clonotype. This chain connects TRBV7-2 to TRBJ2-5; D not certain. The CDR3 length is 13 residues. From germline, CDR1 is SGHTA and CDR2 FQGNSA. The V gene lost 3 bases and the J gene lost 6 bases, with 11 bases spanning the gap. The CDR3 protein is CASSFVGIKTQYF. CDR3 coding DNA: TGTGCCAGCAGCTTTGTGGGAATTAAGACCCAGTACTTC.

In this sample, this clonotype turned up many times. The chain combines TRBV5-5 with TRBJ2-5; D possibly uses TRBD1 or TRBD2 (5 bases each). CDR1 is SGHKS and CDR2 is YYEKEE in the germline V gene (reference sequence). The CDR3 totals 15 residues. Trimming cost V 6 bases and J 4 bases, with 19 bases left between them. The chain's CDR3 is CASTRPGPTGETQYF. In nucleotides, the CDR3 is TGTGCCAGCACCAGACCGGGACCCACGGGAGAGACCCAGTACTTC.

On this clonotype: A much larger clone is a single base away; this may be a read error. The chain is built from TRBV2 and TRBJ1-4; no clear D. CDR1 and CDR2 from the germline V gene are SNHLY and FYNNEI. This CDR3 has 13 residues. CDR3 sequence (DNA): TGTGCCAGCAGTGCAAGCCAAAACGAAAAACGGTTTTTT. Encoded protein: CASSASQNEKRFF.

This clonotype was found many times. The J gene is TRBJ2-3, the V gene TRBV12-3 or TRBV12-4; 10 nucleotides align to TRBD2. J gave up 2 bases and V 5 bases, and 7 bases lay outside the gene matches. This CDR3 has 16 residues. Written as DNA, the CDR3 is TGTGCCAGCAGTCTCAGGACTAGCGGAAACACAGATACGCAGTATTTT. It encodes CASSLRTSGNTDTQYF.

This chain links TRBV9 with TRBJ2-7; TRBD1 might be the D (6 bases). The V gene lost 0 bases and the J gene lost 7 bases, with 14 bases spanning the gap. In germline, CDR1 is SGDLS, CDR2 YYNGEE. The CDR3 covers 14 residues. Written as DNA, the CDR3 is TGTGCCAGCAGCGTAGGTTCAGGGGCTCTTGAGCAGTACTTC. Protein: CASSVGSGALEQYF.

The table lists this clonotype with many counts. The CDR3 coding sequence is TGTGCCAGCAGTTACAGCAGGAGCTCCTACGAGCAGTACTTC. Residues: CASSYSRSSYEQYF. The chain uses TRBV6-5 and TRBJ2-7; D is unresolved. The CDR3 covers 14 residues. V lost 2 bases to trimming and J lost 0 bases, with 8 bases between them. CDR1 is MNHEY and CDR2 is SVGAGI in the germline V gene.

For this clonotype: The junction shows a germline mismatch at one end, possibly a read error. The J gene is TRBJ1-6, the V gene TRBV27; 10 positions agree with TRBD1. The CDR3 extends over 17 amino acids. Germline V CDR1 and CDR2: MNHEY, SMNVEV (reference sequence). The CDR3 sequence is CASSLRQGAHMNSPPHF. CDR3 coding DNA: TGTGCCAGCAGTCTCCGACAGGGGGCCCATATGAATTCACCCCCCCACTTT.

This clonotype was counted at least ten times. The J gene is TRBJ2-7, the V gene TRBV7-2; D is unresolved. Trimming pared 2 bases from V and 4 bases from J, leaving 6 bases between. This CDR3 spans 12 amino acids. Germline CDR1 reads SGHTA; CDR2 reads FQGNSA. In DNA, the CDR3 is TGTGCCAGCAGCTTATATGGGTACGAGCAGTACTTC. Encoded protein: CASSLYGYEQYF. Supplemented by reference TRBV7-2 and TRBJ2-7, the full variable domain reads GAGVSQSPSNKVTEKGKDVELRCDPISGHTALYWYRQSLGQGLEFLIYFQGNSAPDKSGLPSDRFSAERTGGSVSTLTIQRTQQEDSAVYLCASSLYGYEQYFGPGTRLTVT.